A selection of T cell receptor beta chains follows, all from one sample in a study of cytomegalovirus exposure and HLA in healthy donors. Sequencing used immunoSEQ multiplex PCR; TCRdb keeps in-frame clones, though not all of them. This table holds approximately 190,000 clones. Specimen: PBMCs. The receptors were gathered from a man aged 30-40 years in good health and CMV-seronegative. Both conserved end residues are part of each CDR3. Fields, in order: CDR3 protein, J gene, V gene, D gene. A D gene is named only where the DNA matches it firmly.

CASSFDSNVAEAFF TRBJ1-1 TRBV6-6 -
CASNRDSFSGNTIYF TRBJ1-3 TRBV2 -
CASALEGQSHGYTF TRBJ1-2 TRBV5-5 TRBD1
CAWRHYGPSLLNTEAFF TRBJ1-1 TRBV30 -
CADNRGVGTEAFF TRBJ1-1 TRBV30 TRBD1
CASSLLQDTEAFF TRBJ1-1 TRBV18 -
CASSLWGGAASGANVLTF TRBJ2-6 TRBV5-4 -
CASSSSGPSSEQFF TRBJ2-1 TRBV6-4 TRBD2
CASSQDRTAGRDTQYF TRBJ2-3 TRBV4-1 -
CASSIRGDPMEQYF TRBJ2-7 TRBV19 TRBD2
CASSVGTGLNTGELFF TRBJ2-2 TRBV9 -
CASSPGQGVQEQYF TRBJ2-7 TRBV11-3 TRBD1
CASSLGTGSNYGYTF TRBJ1-2 TRBV7-2 TRBD1
CASSAYRGLNTEAFF TRBJ1-1 TRBV6-1 -
CSVTGDSNQPQHF TRBJ1-5 TRBV29-1 -
CATSRDRLAGGYNEQFF TRBJ2-1 TRBV15 TRBD2
CATGGGPGNTIYF TRBJ1-3 TRBV6-5 -
CAWSPTGLSYNEQFF TRBJ2-1 TRBV30 -
CASSRQAGTEAFF TRBJ1-1 TRBV6-4 -
CSVATYIDTQYF TRBJ2-3 TRBV29-1 -
CASSSEVGYGYTF TRBJ1-2 TRBV11-2 -
CASSPGLQSTDTQYF TRBJ2-3 TRBV5-1 TRBD2
CASSPDRVSSPLHF TRBJ1-6 TRBV27 TRBD1
CASSTRTGQTGELFF TRBJ2-2 TRBV7-8 -
CASSPTGQGASGANVLTF TRBJ2-6 TRBV9 TRBD1
CASSLETANEKLFF TRBJ1-4 TRBV11-3 -
CASSPGQPAFGYTF TRBJ1-2 TRBV28 TRBD1
CASNRVSNQPQHF TRBJ1-5 TRBV28 -
CASSSGQGRGDYGYTF TRBJ1-2 TRBV6-6 TRBD1
CAWNKRRADTQYF TRBJ2-3 TRBV30 -
CAWSVWAGRNTGELFF TRBJ2-2 TRBV30 -
CASSLNREGGNYGYTF TRBJ1-2 TRBV27 TRBD1
CASSPQGAPVSYEQYF TRBJ2-7 TRBV7-6 TRBD1
CASSLSLGQGADTQYF TRBJ2-3 TRBV7-2 TRBD1
CASSLKNTGELFF TRBJ2-2 TRBV4-1 -
CASSFYRQTSNQPQHF TRBJ1-5 TRBV5-5 -
CAWSALTSNQYF TRBJ2-7 TRBV30 -
CASSLKGAYEQYF TRBJ2-7 TRBV27 -
CASSKTVNTEAFF TRBJ1-1 TRBV27 -
CASSVPGQGRETQYF TRBJ2-5 TRBV10-2 TRBD1
CASSKGVVKSYEQYF TRBJ2-7 TRBV10-1 -
CASSHALAGGPSGELFF TRBJ2-2 TRBV7-3 TRBD2
CASSPGGREETQYF TRBJ2-5 TRBV28 -
CASSYSGDSNQPQHF TRBJ1-5 TRBV6-5 -
CASSWGQPYEQYF TRBJ2-7 TRBV5-1 TRBD1
CASSWGDRGGFF TRBJ2-1 TRBV5-6 TRBD1
CASSELESYNEQFF TRBJ2-1 TRBV6-1 -
CASSLAVGGPDTQYF TRBJ2-3 TRBV11-3 -
CAWTTGIGNEQFF TRBJ2-1 TRBV30 TRBD1
CASSEMEGPGGYEQYF TRBJ2-7 TRBV25-1 -